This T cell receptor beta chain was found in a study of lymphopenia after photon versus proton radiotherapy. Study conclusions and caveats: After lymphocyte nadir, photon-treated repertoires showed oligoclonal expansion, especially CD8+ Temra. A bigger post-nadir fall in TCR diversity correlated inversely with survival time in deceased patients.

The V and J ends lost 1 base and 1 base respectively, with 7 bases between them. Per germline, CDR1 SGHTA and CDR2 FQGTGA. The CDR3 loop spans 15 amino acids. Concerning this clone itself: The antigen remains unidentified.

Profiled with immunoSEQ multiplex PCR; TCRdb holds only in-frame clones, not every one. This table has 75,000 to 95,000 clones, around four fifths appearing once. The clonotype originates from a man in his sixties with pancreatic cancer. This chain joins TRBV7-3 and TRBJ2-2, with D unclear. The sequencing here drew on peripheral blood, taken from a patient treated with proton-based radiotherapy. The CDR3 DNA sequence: TGTGCCAGCAGCTTAAGGGCCCAGAACACCGGGGAGCTGTTTTTT. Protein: CASSLRAQNTGELFF.